What follows are 20 T cell receptor beta chains derived from one specimen sequenced in a study of blood T cells in healthy people across ages. Next came a second PCR, run for 7 to 11 cycles, which used a sample-barcoded 5' primer along with a J-beta primer mix. In TCRdb, the 5' RACE reads were re-called with MiXCR into one record per CDR3 protein. The sample records hundreds of thousands of distinct CDR3 sequences, around 34% being singletons. Sequencing input: blood. These receptor sequences come from a man younger than 35 in good health.

The gene calls are TRBV6-5 and TRBJ1-1; unclear D gene. V was cut by 5 bases and J by 5 bases, with 15 bases left in between. The CDR3 totals 14 residues. From germline, CDR1 is MNHEY and CDR2 SVGAGI. DNA for the CDR3: TGTGCCAGCAGTGAACTAACCAGTGGGACTGAAGCTTTCTTT. Its protein product is CASSELTSGTEAFF.

This clonotype was recorded once. The genes are TRBV19 and TRBJ2-3; D is possibly TRBD1 or TRBD2 (7 bases each). The CDR3 is made up of 15 amino acids. CDR1 LNHDA and CDR2 SQIVND come from the germline V gene (reference sequence). Trimming took 7 bases from V and 4 from J, leaving 18 bases between them. CDR3 nucleotides: TGTGCCAGTACCCTAGGGAGGGGGCGATCAGATACGCAGTATTTT. This sequence encodes CASTLGRGRSDTQYF.

This clonotype was observed a few times. Given a much more abundant clone one base away, this may be a read error. V gene TRBV7-2 combines with J gene TRBJ2-4, with D unclear. The CDR3 consists of 13 residues. V dropped 4 bases and J dropped 6 bases, with 10 bases sitting between them. Germline CDR1 and CDR2: SGHTA and FQGNSA. The CDR3 DNA follows: TGTGCCAGCAGCTCGACCGGTGGAAACATTCAGTACTTC. This sequence encodes CASSSTGGNIQYF.

This clonotype appeared many times. V usage is TRBV20-1 and J usage is TRBJ2-5; D ambiguous. The V gene lost 5 bases and the J gene lost 2 bases, with 15 bases spanning the gap. This CDR3 region has 14 residues. Germline V gene sequence: CDR1 DFQATT, CDR2 SNEGSKA (reference sequence). The CDR3 sequence is CSASPLGIQETQYF. The CDR3 coding sequence is TGCAGTGCTTCCCCCCTGGGTATTCAAGAGACCCAGTACTTC.

V usage is TRBV11-1 and J usage is TRBJ2-1; D is tentatively TRBD1 or TRBD2 (6 bases each). CDR3 length: 17 amino acids. Germline V gene lookup returns CDR1 SGHAT and CDR2 FQDESV (reference sequence). Trimming took 5 bases from V and 0 from J, leaving 17 bases between them. Here the CDR3 DNA reads TGTGCCAGCAGCCCCTCACAGGGACTGAGCTCCTACAATGAGCAGTTCTTC. This codes for CASSPSQGLSSYNEQFF.

This clonotype was recorded many times. The rearrangement joins TRBV12-3 or TRBV12-4 to TRBJ1-1; 9 bases fit TRBD1. Trimming cost V 5 bases and J 5 bases; bases outside gene matches: 3. CDR3 length: 13 amino acids. In DNA, the CDR3 is TGTGCCAGCAGTCCCGGGACAGGGACTGAAGCTTTCTTT. This sequence encodes CASSPGTGTEAFF.

In the case of this clonotype: A read error may be the cause here, since a much bigger clone is one base away. V usage is TRBV27 and J usage is TRBJ2-1; 9 nucleotides line up with TRBD1. The J call may be incorrect, as the DNA end agrees better with TRBJ2-7. Germline CDR1 MNHEY, CDR2 SMNVEV (reference sequence). The CDR3 runs 20 residues. The CDR3 here is CASSTQQYRGPKYGSNEQYF. The CDR3 DNA reads as TGTGCCAGCAGTACCCAACAGTACAGGGGGCCTAAGTACGGTTCCAATGAGCAGTACTTC.

This clonotype was observed a single time. This chain uses TRBV7-2 with TRBJ2-2, with D possibly being TRBD1 or TRBD2 (5 bases each). Trimming left V 3 bases short and J 9 bases short, with 14 bases between. The CDR3 is made up of 14 amino acids. From germline, CDR1 is SGHTA and CDR2 FQGNSA. The CDR3 spells CASSLDTGARELFF. The CDR3 nucleotides are TGTGCCAGCAGCTTGGACACCGGGGCCCGGGAGCTGTTTTTT.

This chain uses TRBV12-3 or TRBV12-4 with TRBJ2-1; possibly TRBD1 or TRBD2 for D (5 bases each). The length of the CDR3 is 13 residues. V was pared by 5 bases and J by 13 bases, with 18 bases between. The CDR3 nucleotides are TGTGCCAGCAGTGAGTCGGGCCACGGGACCCAGTTCTTC. Residues: CASSESGHGTQFF.

This clonotype was recorded a few times. The genes are TRBV6-5 and TRBJ2-5; D gene unclear. Deletions cut 0 bases from V and 5 bases from J, with 19 bases between. The CDR3 sequence is 17 residues long. Looked up from germline, CDR1 is MNHEY and CDR2 is SVGAGI. As DNA, the CDR3 is TGTGCCAGCAGTTACTCAAATCCCCAGGACCCCAGGGAGACCCAGTACTTC. Its translation: CASSYSNPQDPRETQYF.

This chain connects TRBV12-5 to TRBJ2-7, with D tentatively TRBD1 (6 bases). CDR1 LGHNT and CDR2 FRNRAP come from the germline V gene. This CDR3 spans 15 amino acids. Trimming removed 6 bases at V and 4 bases at J, with 19 bases between. In DNA form, the CDR3 reads TGTGCTAGTGGAAACGACCAGGGGTATTTTTACGAGCAGTACTTC. This encodes CASGNDQGYFYEQYF.

This clonotype occurred many times. The rearrangement joins TRBV10-3 to TRBJ2-7, with 12 bases that match TRBD1. The junction had 8 bases not matched to a gene; V was cut back by 4 bases and J by 4 bases. The CDR3 sequence is 16 residues long. Germline CDR1 reads ENHRY; CDR2 reads SYGVKD. As DNA, the CDR3 is TGTGCCATCAGTGTTCCCGAGGGACAGGGGGCATACGAGCAGTACTTC. Encoded protein: CAISVPEGQGAYEQYF.

Worth noting for this clonotype: This may stem from a read error, because a much larger clone lies one nucleotide away. The chain recombines TRBV11-2 with TRBJ2-7, with D possibly matching TRBD2 (6 bases). The CDR3 extends over 15 amino acids. CDR1 and CDR2 from the germline V gene are SGHAT and FQNNGV. Trimming took 4 bases from V and 0 from J, leaving 13 bases between them. CDR3 loop: CASSCLASDSYEQYF. CDR3 coding DNA: TGTGCCAGCAGCTGTTTGGCTAGCGACTCCTACGAGCAGTACTTC. Together with reference TRBV11-2 and TRBJ2-7, the CDR3 gives the full variable domain: EAGVAQSPRYKIIEKRQSVAFWCNPISGHATLYWYQQILGQGPKLLIQFQNNGVVDDSQLPKDRFSAERLKGVDSTLKIQPAKLEDSAVYLCASSCLASDSYEQYFGPGTRLTVT.

This clonotype was observed many times. The chain links TRBV7-9 to TRBJ1-2; maybe TRBD1 (5 bases). Germline CDR1 reads SEHNR; CDR2 reads FQNEAQ (reference sequence). V lost 1 base and J lost 0, with 15 bases in between. This CDR3 has 17 amino acids. The CDR3 region is CASSLVPGGPANYGYTF. Written as DNA, the CDR3 is TGTGCCAGCAGCTTAGTTCCCGGGGGACCAGCTAACTATGGCTACACCTTC. The full variable domain, in which reference TRBV7-9 and TRBJ1-2 provide the parts outside the CDR3, is DTGVSQNPRHKITKRGQNVTFRCDPISEHNRLYWYRQTLGQGPEFLTYFQNEAQLEKSRLLSDRFSAERPKGSFSTLEIQRTEQGDSAMYLCASSLVPGGPANYGYTFGSGTRLTVV.

On this clonotype: A junction boundary mismatches the germline segment, possibly from a read error. This chain joins TRBV15 and TRBJ1-6, with D unclear. CDR3 length: 14 residues. Germline CDR1 reads LNHNV; CDR2 reads YYDKDF (reference sequence). CDR3 in amino acids: CATSTRAFDSPIHF. The CDR3 DNA reads TGTGCCACCAGCACCCGGGCATTTGATTCACCCATCCACTTT.

The chain combines TRBV7-6 with TRBJ2-7; D remains unclear. The CDR3 sequence is 16 residues long. CDR1 and CDR2 (germline): SGHVS, FNYEAQ. Trimming removed 5 bases from V and 7 bases from J, with 24 bases in between. The CDR3 DNA sequence: TGTGCCAGCAGCCCCCGCCCCACATCGTCCTACAATGAGCAGTACTTC. Amino acid sequence: CASSPRPTSSYNEQYF.

The chain links TRBV21-1 to TRBJ1-4. TRBV21-1 is marked as a pseudogene. This CDR3 region has 13 residues. For the CDR3, the DNA is TGTGCCAGCAGAAAGACCACCGGAGGAAAACTGTTTTTT. Amino acid sequence: CASRKTTGGKLFF.

This clonotype was picked up many times. The rearrangement joins TRBV7-2 to TRBJ2-3; perhaps TRBD1 as D (6 bases). CDR1 is SGHTA, CDR2 FQGNSA, per germline. This CDR3 contains 14 residues. Trimming took 4 bases from V and 4 from J, leaving 12 bases between them. CDR3 residues: CASSSGQLADTQYF. The CDR3 DNA sequence: TGTGCCAGCAGCTCCGGACAGTTGGCAGATACGCAGTATTTT. Supplemented by reference TRBV7-2 and TRBJ2-3, the full variable domain reads GAGVSQSPSNKVTEKGKDVELRCDPISGHTALYWYRQSLGQGLEFLIYFQGNSAPDKSGLPSDRFSAERTGGSVSTLTIQRTQQEDSAVYLCASSSGQLADTQYFGPGTRLTVL.

In nucleotides, the CDR3 is TGTGCCATCACCGCGGGACAGGGGGCGCAGACCCAGTACTTC. Amino acids: CAITAGQGAQTQYF. The rearrangement links TRBV10-3 to TRBJ2-4; 12 bases agree with TRBD1. The J call may be faulty, since TRBJ2-5 better matches the DNA end. The germline V gene has CDR1 ENHRY and CDR2 SYGVKD. This CDR3 has 14 amino acids.

CDR3 residues: CASSQEYGVGGVEETQYF. CDR3 bases: TGCGCCAGCAGCCAAGAGTATGGAGTGGGGGGTGTAGAAGAGACCCAGTACTTC. The rearrangement links TRBV4-3 to TRBJ2-5; TRBD2 might be the D (6 bases). CDR3 length: 18 residues. The V end lost 0 bases, the J end lost 3 bases, and 20 bases lay between the germline ends. Per the germline V gene, CDR1 is LGHNA and CDR2 is YSLEER.